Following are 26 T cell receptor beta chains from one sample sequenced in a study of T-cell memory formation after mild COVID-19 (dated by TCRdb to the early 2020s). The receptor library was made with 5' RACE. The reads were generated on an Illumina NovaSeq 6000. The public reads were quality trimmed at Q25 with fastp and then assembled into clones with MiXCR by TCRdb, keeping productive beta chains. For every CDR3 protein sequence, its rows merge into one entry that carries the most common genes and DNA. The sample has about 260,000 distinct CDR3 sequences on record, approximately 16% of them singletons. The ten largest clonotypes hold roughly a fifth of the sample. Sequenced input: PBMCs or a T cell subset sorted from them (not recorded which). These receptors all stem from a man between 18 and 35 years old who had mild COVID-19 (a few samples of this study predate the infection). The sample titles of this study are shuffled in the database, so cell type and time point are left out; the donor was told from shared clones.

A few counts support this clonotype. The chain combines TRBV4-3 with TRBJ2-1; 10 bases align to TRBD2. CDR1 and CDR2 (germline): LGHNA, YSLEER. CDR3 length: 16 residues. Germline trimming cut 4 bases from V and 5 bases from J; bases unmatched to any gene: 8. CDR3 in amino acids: CASSPGLAGVNNEQFF. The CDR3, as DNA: TGCGCCAGCAGCCCCGGCCTAGCGGGGGTCAACAATGAGCAGTTCTTC.

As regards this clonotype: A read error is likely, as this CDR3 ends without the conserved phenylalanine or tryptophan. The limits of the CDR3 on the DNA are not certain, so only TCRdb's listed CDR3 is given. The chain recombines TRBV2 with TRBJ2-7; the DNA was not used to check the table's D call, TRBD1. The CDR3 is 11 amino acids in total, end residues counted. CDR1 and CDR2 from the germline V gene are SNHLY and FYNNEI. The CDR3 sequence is CASSAGSDRAI.

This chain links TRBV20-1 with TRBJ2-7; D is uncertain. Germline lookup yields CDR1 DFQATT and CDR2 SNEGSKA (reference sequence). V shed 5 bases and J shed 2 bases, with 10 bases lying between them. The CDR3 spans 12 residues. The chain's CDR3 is CSAWGRAYEQYF. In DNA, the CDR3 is TGCAGTGCTTGGGGTAGAGCCTACGAGCAGTACTTC.

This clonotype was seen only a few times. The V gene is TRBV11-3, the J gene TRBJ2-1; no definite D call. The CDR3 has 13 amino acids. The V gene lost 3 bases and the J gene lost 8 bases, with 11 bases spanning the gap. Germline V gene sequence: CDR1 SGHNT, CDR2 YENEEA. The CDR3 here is CASSLGIMDEQFF. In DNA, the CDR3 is TGTGCCAGCAGCTTGGGGATTATGGATGAGCAGTTCTTC.

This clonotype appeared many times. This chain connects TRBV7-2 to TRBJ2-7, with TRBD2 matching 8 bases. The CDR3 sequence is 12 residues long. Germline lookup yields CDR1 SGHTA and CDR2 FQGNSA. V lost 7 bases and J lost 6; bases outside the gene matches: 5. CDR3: CASTVAGGEQYF. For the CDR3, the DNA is TGTGCCAGCACCGTCGCGGGGGGCGAGCAGTACTTC.

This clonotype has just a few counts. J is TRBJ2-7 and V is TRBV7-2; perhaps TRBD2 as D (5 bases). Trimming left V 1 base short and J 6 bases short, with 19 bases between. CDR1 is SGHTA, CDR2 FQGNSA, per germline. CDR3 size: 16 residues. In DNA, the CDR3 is TGTGCCAGCAGCTTAGGCCCCCTTCCTACCGGAGGCGAGCAGTACTTC. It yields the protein CASSLGPLPTGGEQYF. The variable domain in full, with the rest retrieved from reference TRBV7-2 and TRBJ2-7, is GAGVSQSPSNKVTEKGKDVELRCDPISGHTALYWYRQSLGQGLEFLIYFQGNSAPDKSGLPSDRFSAERTGGSVSTLTIQRTQQEDSAVYLCASSLGPLPTGGEQYFGPGTRLTVT.

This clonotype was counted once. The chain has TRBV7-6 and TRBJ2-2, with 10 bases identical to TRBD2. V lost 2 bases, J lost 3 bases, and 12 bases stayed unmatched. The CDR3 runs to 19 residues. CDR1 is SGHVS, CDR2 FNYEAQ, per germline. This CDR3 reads CASSLKPWTSGAYTGELFF. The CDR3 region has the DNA TGTGCCAGCAGCTTAAAACCCTGGACTAGCGGAGCTTACACCGGGGAGCTGTTTTTT.

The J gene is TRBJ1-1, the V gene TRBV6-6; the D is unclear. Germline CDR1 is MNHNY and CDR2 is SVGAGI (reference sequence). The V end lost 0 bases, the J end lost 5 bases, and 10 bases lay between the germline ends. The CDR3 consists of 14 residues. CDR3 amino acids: CASSYSWRATEAFF. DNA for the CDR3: TGTGCCAGCAGTTACTCGTGGAGGGCGACTGAAGCTTTCTTT.

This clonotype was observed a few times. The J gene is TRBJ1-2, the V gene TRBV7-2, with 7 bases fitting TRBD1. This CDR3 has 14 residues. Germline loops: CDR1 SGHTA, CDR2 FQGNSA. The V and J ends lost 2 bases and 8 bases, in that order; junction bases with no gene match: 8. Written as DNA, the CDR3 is TGTGCCAGCAGCTTAAAGGGGGCCCCGGCAGGCTACACCTTC. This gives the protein CASSLKGAPAGYTF. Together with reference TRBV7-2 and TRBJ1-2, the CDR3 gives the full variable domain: GAGVSQSPSNKVTEKGKDVELRCDPISGHTALYWYRQSLGQGLEFLIYFQGNSAPDKSGLPSDRFSAERTGGSVSTLTIQRTQQEDSAVYLCASSLKGAPAGYTFGSGTRLTVV.

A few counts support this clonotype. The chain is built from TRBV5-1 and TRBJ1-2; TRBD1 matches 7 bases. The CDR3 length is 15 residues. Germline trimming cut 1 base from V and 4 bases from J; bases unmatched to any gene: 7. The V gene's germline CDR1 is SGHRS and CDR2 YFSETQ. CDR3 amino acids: CASSLTRQGGYGYTF. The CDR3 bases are TGCGCCAGCAGCTTGACCCGACAGGGCGGCTATGGCTACACCTTC.

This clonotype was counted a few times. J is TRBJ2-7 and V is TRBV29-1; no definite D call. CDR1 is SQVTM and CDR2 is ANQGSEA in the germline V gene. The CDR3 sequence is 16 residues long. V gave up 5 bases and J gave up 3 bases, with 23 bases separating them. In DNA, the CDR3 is TGCAGCGTTTCCCCTTACGGAGAGCAAACGGGCTACGAGCAGTACTTC. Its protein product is CSVSPYGEQTGYEQYF.

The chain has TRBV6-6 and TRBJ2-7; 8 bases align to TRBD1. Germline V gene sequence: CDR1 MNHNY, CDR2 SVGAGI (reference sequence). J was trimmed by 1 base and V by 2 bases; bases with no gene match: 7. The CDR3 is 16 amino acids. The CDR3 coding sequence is TGTGCCAGCAGTTACGGTCCCGGGACAGGATCCTACGAGCAGTACGTC. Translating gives CASSYGPGTGSYEQYV.

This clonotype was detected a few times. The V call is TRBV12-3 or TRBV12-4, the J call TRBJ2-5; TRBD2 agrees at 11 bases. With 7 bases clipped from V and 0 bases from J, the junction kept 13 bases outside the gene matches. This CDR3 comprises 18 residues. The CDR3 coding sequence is TGTGCCAGCACCAACCGGGCTAGCGGGGGGTCCTACCAAGAGACCCAGTACTTC. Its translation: CASTNRASGGSYQETQYF.

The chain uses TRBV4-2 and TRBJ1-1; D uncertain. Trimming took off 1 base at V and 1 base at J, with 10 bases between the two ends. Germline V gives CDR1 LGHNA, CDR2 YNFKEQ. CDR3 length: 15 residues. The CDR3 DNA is TGTGCCAGCAGCCAAGTGTCCCCAGGGAACACTGAAGCTTTCTTT. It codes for CASSQVSPGNTEAFF.

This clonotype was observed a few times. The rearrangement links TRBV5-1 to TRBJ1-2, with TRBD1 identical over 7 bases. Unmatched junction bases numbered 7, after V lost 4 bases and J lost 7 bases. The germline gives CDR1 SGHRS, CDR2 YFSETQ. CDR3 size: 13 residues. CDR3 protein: CASSAGQPGGYTF. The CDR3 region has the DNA TGCGCCAGCAGCGCGGGACAGCCCGGTGGCTACACCTTC.

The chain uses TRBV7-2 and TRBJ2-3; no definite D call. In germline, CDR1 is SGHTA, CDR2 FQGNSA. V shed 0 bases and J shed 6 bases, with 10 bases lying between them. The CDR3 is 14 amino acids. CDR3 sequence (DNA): TGTGCCAGCAGCTTAGCAAGGGTCGGGGATACGCAGTATTTT. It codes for CASSLARVGDTQYF.

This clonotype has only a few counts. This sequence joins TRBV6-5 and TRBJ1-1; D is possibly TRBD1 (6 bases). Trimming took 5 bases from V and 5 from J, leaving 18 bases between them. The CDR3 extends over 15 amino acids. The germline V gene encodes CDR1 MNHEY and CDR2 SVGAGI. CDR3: CASSIRGGAGTEAFF. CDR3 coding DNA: TGTGCCAGCAGTATCCGCGGGGGGGCAGGGACTGAAGCTTTCTTT.

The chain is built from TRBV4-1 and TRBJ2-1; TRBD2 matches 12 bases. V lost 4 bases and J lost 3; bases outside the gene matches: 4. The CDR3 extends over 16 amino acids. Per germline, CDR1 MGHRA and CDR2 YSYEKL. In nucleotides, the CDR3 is TGCGCCAGCAGCCCCGCACTAGCGGGGGGCTACAATGAGCAGTTCTTC. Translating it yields CASSPALAGGYNEQFF.

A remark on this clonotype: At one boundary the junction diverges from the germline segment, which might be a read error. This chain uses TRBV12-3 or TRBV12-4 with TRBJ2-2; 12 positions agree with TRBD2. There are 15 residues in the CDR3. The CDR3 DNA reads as TGTGCCAGCAGCCCCCTAGCGGGGGGGAGCGGGGAGCTTTTTTTT. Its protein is CASSPLAGGSGELFF.

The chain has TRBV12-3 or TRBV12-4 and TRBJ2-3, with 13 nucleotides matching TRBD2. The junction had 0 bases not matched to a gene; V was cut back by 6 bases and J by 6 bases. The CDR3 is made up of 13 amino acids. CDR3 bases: TGTGCCAGCAGGACTAGCGGGGGGGATACGCAGTATTTT. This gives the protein CASRTSGGDTQYF.

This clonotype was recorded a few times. The CDR3 DNA reads as TGTGCCAGCAGCTTAGCGGGGGGGCAGGGGGATACGCAGTATTTT. Amino acids: CASSLAGGQGDTQYF. The chain recombines TRBV7-2 with TRBJ2-3, with a tentative D call TRBD2 (7 bases). This CDR3 contains 15 residues. Germline lookup yields CDR1 SGHTA and CDR2 FQGNSA. The ends were cut back, 0 bases at V and 6 bases at J, with 13 bases in the middle. The whole variable domain, filled in from reference TRBV7-2 and TRBJ2-3, reads GAGVSQSPSNKVTEKGKDVELRCDPISGHTALYWYRQSLGQGLEFLIYFQGNSAPDKSGLPSDRFSAERTGGSVSTLTIQRTQQEDSAVYLCASSLAGGQGDTQYFGPGTRLTVL.

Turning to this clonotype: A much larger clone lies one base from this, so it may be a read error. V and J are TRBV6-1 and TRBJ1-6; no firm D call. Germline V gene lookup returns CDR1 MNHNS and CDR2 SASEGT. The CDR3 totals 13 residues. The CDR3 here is CASSETGGSHLHF. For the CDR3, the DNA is TGTGCCAGCAGTGAAACGGGTGGTTCACACCTCCACTTT.

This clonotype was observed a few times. The CDR3 nucleotides are TGTGCCAGCTCCGCAGGGTCTCCTGGAAACACCATATATTTT. It specifies CASSAGSPGNTIYF. The chain links TRBV7-2 to TRBJ1-3; a weak D match, TRBD1 (5 bases). The length of the CDR3 is 14 residues. Germline V lookup: CDR1 SGHTA, CDR2 FQGNSA. V lost 8 bases and J lost 2, with 13 bases in between. Supplemented by reference TRBV7-2 and TRBJ1-3, the full variable domain reads GAGVSQSPSNKVTEKGKDVELRCDPISGHTALYWYRQSLGQGLEFLIYFQGNSAPDKSGLPSDRFSAERTGGSVSTLTIQRTQQEDSAVYLCASSAGSPGNTIYFGEGSWLTVV.

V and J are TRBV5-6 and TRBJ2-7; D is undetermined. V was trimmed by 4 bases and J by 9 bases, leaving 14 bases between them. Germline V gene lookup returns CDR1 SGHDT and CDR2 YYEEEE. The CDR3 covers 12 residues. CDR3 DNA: TGTGCCAGCAGCCGTGACTCATCGGGGCAGTACTTC. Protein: CASSRDSSGQYF.

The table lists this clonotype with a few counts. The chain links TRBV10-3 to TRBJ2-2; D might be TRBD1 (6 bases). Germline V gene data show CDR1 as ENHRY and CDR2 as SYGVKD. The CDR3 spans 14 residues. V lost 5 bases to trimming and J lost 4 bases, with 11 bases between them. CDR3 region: CAISQGPGTGELFF. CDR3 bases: TGTGCCATCAGTCAGGGGCCAGGCACCGGGGAGCTGTTTTTT.

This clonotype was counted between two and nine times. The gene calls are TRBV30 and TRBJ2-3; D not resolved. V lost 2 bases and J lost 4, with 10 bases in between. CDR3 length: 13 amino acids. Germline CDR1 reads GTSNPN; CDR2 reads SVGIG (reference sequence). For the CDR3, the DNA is TGTGCCTGGAGTACCCCTGGGGCAGATACGCAGTATTTT. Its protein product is CAWSTPGADTQYF.